One and the same sample provided the 4 T cell receptor beta chains below, sequenced in a study of Ad26.COV2.S vaccination and SARS-CoV-2 variants. TCRdb's copy holds only in-frame clones and misses some; the assay was immunoSEQ multiplex PCR. The sample carries 350,000 to 450,000 clones, 92% recorded once. Treatment indicated: 15 to 20 received Ad26.COV2.S at low or high dose, single or two shots; 5 received placebo; per-sample allocation not given. Vaccine and placebo recipients were sampled on day 63 after the first injection. Source: peripheral blood, taken in a trial of Ad26.COV2.S vaccine versus placebo. Receptor source: a person between 18 and 65 years old who received the Ad26.COV2.S COVID-19 vaccine or a placebo.

The chain carries TRBV29-1 and TRBJ2-1; TRBD2 agrees at 10 bases. V dropped 8 bases and J dropped 10; count of bases not matched to a gene: 11. The CDR3 extends over 13 amino acids. The germline gives CDR1 SQVTM, CDR2 ANQGSEA. In nucleotides, the CDR3 is TGCAGCTTACGGAAACTAGCGGGGAGCGAGCAGTTCTTC. This codes for CSLRKLAGSEQFF.

This chain links TRBV19 with TRBJ1-2, with 7 bases aligning to TRBD1. CDR1 is LNHDA and CDR2 is SQIVND in the germline V gene (reference sequence). Unmatched junction bases numbered 11, after V lost 6 bases and J lost 1 base. This CDR3 contains 16 residues. CDR3 in DNA: TGTGCCAGTAGCCCTGGACAGGCCAAAAATAACTATGGCTACACCTTC. Its protein product is CASSPGQAKNNYGYTF.

A remark on this clone: Other DNA sequences of this sample code for an identical CDR3. CDR3 coding DNA: TGTGCCATCAGTGAGTCGGGAGGAAACACCATATATTTT. Translated, it gives CAISESGGNTIYF. The rearrangement links TRBV10-3 to TRBJ1-3; D unresolved. The CDR3 is 13 amino acids. Trimming cost V 0 bases and J 4 bases, with 4 bases left between them. Germline V gives CDR1 ENHRY, CDR2 SYGVKD.

The chain combines TRBV11-2 with TRBJ2-3; no clear D. The CDR3 loop spans 14 amino acids. The germline V and J ends were trimmed by 4 bases and 2 bases, with 10 bases remaining between them. Germline CDR1 and CDR2: SGHAT and FQNNGV. The CDR3 DNA reads as TGTGCCAGCAGCTCGACCGCCCACACAGATACGCAGTATTTT. As protein: CASSSTAHTDTQYF.